This is a list of T cell receptor beta chains from one sample in a study of blood T cells in healthy people across ages. Each CDR3 protein is one row after TCRdb ran MiXCR on the 5' RACE reads. The table includes over 600,000 distinct CDR3 sequences, under 25% detected once. The specimen was blood. These receptors were collected from a man aged 65 to 79 in good health. CDR3s leave out the opening cysteine and the closing phenylalanine or tryptophan. Each record gives: J gene, V gene, CDR3 protein.

>TRBJ2-5|TRBV28
ASSPNQVPETQY
>TRBJ1-2|TRBV6-5
ASSYSNPSNYGYT
>TRBJ1-4|TRBV7-2
ASSEQGASEKLF
>.|TRBV2
ASSEAHPGNEQF
>TRBJ1-1|TRBV14
ASSQVGAMYTEAF
>TRBJ2-5|TRBV5-5
ASSLWGDTNQY
>TRBJ1-1|TRBV20-1
SGQGGNTEAF
>TRBJ2-1|TRBV5-1
ASSFDRGGDEQF
>TRBJ1-2|TRBV5-1
ASSLTAGTYGYT
>TRBJ2-1|TRBV28
ASSLWINEQF
>TRBJ2-6|TRBV7-2
ASRAGVTFSGANVLT